The rows below give T cell receptor beta chains drawn from one sample of a study of breast tumors, draining lymph nodes, adjacent tissues. MiXCR, run by TCRdb on the multiplex PCR reads, gives a single entry per CDR3 protein. The sample includes more than 200,000 distinct CDR3 sequences, approximately 31% of them seen just once. Sequenced material: axillary lymph node tissue. All receptors come from a female donor with breast cancer. Some clones in this sample may be carry-over from other donors' samples. The CDR3 runs from the conserved cysteine through the conserved F or W. The order of the fields is CDR3 protein, CDR3 DNA, V gene, D gene, J gene, clone size. The D gene is left open where the match is weak. The size of a clone is reported for some rows only, either as once, few or many, or as a class for expanded clones.

CASSVRENTEAFF | TGTGCCAGCAGCGTTCGGGAAAACACTGAAGCTTTCTTT | TRBV27 | NA | TRBJ1-1 | NA
CATSRGRTSYTGELFF | TGTGCCACCAGCAGAGGGAGGACTAGTTACACCGGGGAGCTGTTTTTT | TRBV15 | TRBD2 | TRBJ2-2 | many
CASSTHTGNYGYTF | TGTGCCAGTAGTACCCATACAGGGAACTATGGCTACACCTTC | TRBV19 | NA | TRBJ1-2 | many
CAISGGRGDELFF | TGTGCCATCAGTGGAGGCAGGGGGGATGAACTGTTTTTT | TRBV10-3 | TRBD1 | TRBJ1-4 | NA
CASSLDGWASQGYTF | TGTGCCAGCAGCTTAGATGGCTGGGCTTCTCAAGGCTACACCTTC | TRBV7-9 | NA | TRBJ1-2 | many
CASSKSGRAPETQYF | TGTGCCAGCAGCAAAAGCGGGAGGGCCCCCGAGACCCAGTACTTC | TRBV9 | TRBD2 | TRBJ2-5 | many
CASSLSGTGRLGYTF | TGTGCCAGCAGCCTATCCGGGACAGGGAGGCTTGGCTACACCTTC | TRBV11-3 | TRBD1 | TRBJ1-2 | many
CSASTSGRSSYEQYF | TGCAGTGCTTCGACTAGCGGGAGATCTTCCTACGAGCAGTACTTC | TRBV20-1 | TRBD2 | TRBJ2-7 | many
CATSSFLTTNNEQFF | TGTGCCACCAGCAGCTTCCTTACTACGAACAATGAGCAGTTCTTC | TRBV15 | NA | TRBJ2-1 | NA
CAWTKGRAVGELFF | TGTGCCTGGACCAAGGGGAGGGCTGTCGGGGAGCTGTTTTTT | TRBV30 | TRBD2 | TRBJ2-2 | many
CASSQGQLNEKLFF | TGCGCCAGCAGCCAAGGACAGCTTAATGAAAAACTGTTTTTT | TRBV4-3 | NA | TRBJ1-4 | medium-sized
CSARGRGVRTQYF | TGCAGTGCTAGAGGACGAGGGGTTAGAACGCAGTATTTT | TRBV20-1 | NA | TRBJ2-3 | many
CASSGDRGVSTEAFF | TGTGCCAGCAGTGGTGACAGGGGGGTAAGCACTGAAGCTTTCTTT | TRBV6-1 | TRBD1 | TRBJ1-1 | NA
CASSSYAGGSSYEQYF | TGTGCCAGCAGCTCCTACGCCGGGGGGAGTAGCTACGAGCAGTACTTC | TRBV7-9 | TRBD2 | TRBJ2-7 | NA
CASSIVLGVKNQPQHF | TGTGCCAGTAGTATAGTATTAGGGGTTAAGAATCAGCCCCAGCATTTT | TRBV19 | NA | TRBJ1-5 | NA
CASSFYICSARGSGGGDSPLHF | NA | TRBV14 | NA | TRBJ1-6 | NA
CASSLEAGAYNEQFF | TGTGCCAGCAGCTTAGAAGCGGGTGCCTACAATGAGCAGTTCTTC | TRBV7-3 | NA | TRBJ2-1 | many
CSAPGGGSTDTQYF | TGCAGTGCACCCGGGGGCGGGAGCACAGATACGCAGTATTTT | TRBV20-1 | NA | TRBJ2-3 | many
CASSYSAQSTNYGYTF | TGTGCCAGCAGTTACTCGGCACAGTCAACTAACTATGGCTACACCTTC | TRBV6-6 | NA | TRBJ1-2 | many
CASSSDSGRRGMGEAFF | TGTGCCAGCAGCTCGGATAGCGGTCGCAGGGGAATGGGAGAAGCTTTCTTT | TRBV7-9 | NA | TRBJ1-1 | many
CATSGDRGGYTF | TGTGCCACCAGTGGGGACAGGGGTGGCTACACCTTC | TRBV24-1 | TRBD1 | TRBJ1-2 | NA
CASSPGQQRPQHF | TGCGCCAGTAGCCCGGGACAGCAGCGGCCCCAGCATTTT | TRBV4-1 | TRBD1 | TRBJ1-5 | many
CASRWGYTDTQYF | TGTGCCAGCCGCTGGGGTTACACAGATACGCAGTATTTT | TRBV14 | NA | TRBJ2-3 | many
CASSQVSGGDIQYF | TGTGCCAGCAGCCAAGTTTCGGGAGGGGACATTCAGTACTTC | TRBV3-1 | TRBD2 | TRBJ2-4 | NA
CASSQTVGGFRANVLTF | TGCGCCAGCAGCCAAACGGTCGGGGGGTTCAGGGCCAACGTCCTGACTTTC | TRBV4-1 | TRBD2 | TRBJ2-6 | many
CASSFETVSYEQYF | TGCGCCAGCAGCTTCGAGACAGTTTCCTACGAGCAGTACTTC | TRBV5-1 | NA | TRBJ2-7 | many
CASSHRSGPTPDTQYF | TGTGCCAGCAGCCACCGTAGCGGGCCTACTCCAGATACGCAGTATTTT | TRBV14 | TRBD2 | TRBJ2-3 | NA
CASSDSSGPAYAYNEQFF | TGTGCCAGCAGCGACTCTAGCGGGCCCGCGTATGCCTACAATGAGCAGTTCTTC | TRBV9 | TRBD2 | TRBJ2-1 | NA
CASSYSGLEAFF | TGTGCCAGCAGCTACAGCGGGCTTGAAGCTTTCTTT | TRBV11-2 | NA | TRBJ1-1 | few
CASSLTSGRHSPGELFF | TGTGCCAGCAGCTTGACTAGCGGGAGGCATTCACCCGGGGAGCTGTTTTTT | TRBV7-3 | TRBD2 | TRBJ2-2 | NA
CASSKGQRSSYNSPLHF | TGTGCCAGCAGCAAGGGACAGAGGAGCTCCTATAATTCACCCCTCCACTTT | TRBV7-9 | TRBD1 | TRBJ1-6 | NA
CASRRERDGNTGETQYF | TGTGCCAGTAGGCGGGAGCGGGATGGTAACACCGGGGAGACCCAGTACTTC | TRBV19 | TRBD2 | TRBJ2-5 | NA
CASGGQTTENIQYF | TGTGCCAGCGGAGGACAGACTACAGAAAACATTCAGTACTTC | TRBV9 | NA | TRBJ2-4 | many
CASSRPGLAGPQHEQFF | TGTGCCAGCAGCCGCCCGGGACTAGCGGGACCGCAGCATGAGCAGTTCTTC | TRBV3-1 | TRBD2 | TRBJ2-1 | few
CASSLFRSGQTSYGYTF | TGTGCCAGCAGCTTATTCCGTTCCGGACAGACAAGCTATGGCTACACCTTC | TRBV7-8 | NA | TRBJ1-2 | many
CASSLGGQLNQPQHF | TGTGCCAGCAGTTTAGGAGGGCAGCTCAATCAGCCCCAGCATTTT | TRBV12-3/TRBV12-4 | NA | TRBJ1-5 | many
CSARPGHAFSYEQYF | TGCAGTGCCCGTCCTGGACACGCCTTTTCCTACGAGCAGTACTTC | TRBV20-1 | NA | TRBJ2-7 | many
CASSPPGTGSEKLSF | TGTGCCAGCAGCCCCCCCGGGACAGGGAGTGAAAAACTGTCTTTT | TRBV9 | TRBD1 | TRBJ1-4 | NA
CASSLAGVRTNEQFF | TGTGCCAGCAGCTTGGCGGGTGTACGAACCAATGAGCAGTTCTTC | TRBV5-4 | NA | TRBJ2-1 | many
CASSELSGYTF | TGTGCCAGCAGTGAACTCAGCGGCTACACCTTC | TRBV2 | NA | TRBJ1-2 | NA
CASSERAGGDVDNQPQHF | TGTGCCAGCAGCGAGAGAGCGGGAGGGGACGTTGACAATCAGCCCCAGCATTTT | TRBV11-1 | NA | TRBJ1-5 | NA
CASSLRGRAFF | TGCGCCAGCAGCCTAAGGGGTAGGGCTTTCTTT | TRBV4-1 | NA | TRBJ1-1 | few
CASSFEKGSQETQHF | TGTGCCAGCAGCTTCGAAAAGGGATCCCAAGAGACCCAGCACTTC | TRBV7-9 | NA | TRBJ2-5 | many
CASRVVGVGGELFF | TGTGCCAGCAGGGTCGTCGGGGTTGGCGGGGAGCTGTTTTTT | TRBV11-2 | NA | TRBJ2-2 | many
CASSFIAGTYEQYF | TGTGCCAGCAGCTTCATAGCGGGGACCTACGAGCAGTACTTC | TRBV7-8 | TRBD2 | TRBJ2-7 | many
CASSLARAGEQYF | TGTGCCAGCAGCTTAGCTAGGGCAGGGGAGCAGTACTTC | TRBV7-2 | NA | TRBJ2-7 | NA
CASSPGQEVGNQPQHF | TGTGCCAGTAGTCCCGGACAGGAAGTGGGCAATCAGCCCCAGCATTTT | TRBV19 | TRBD1 | TRBJ1-5 | NA
CSVIQGHSYKQYF | TGCAGCGTTATACAGGGGCACTCCTACAAGCAGTACTTC | TRBV29-1 | TRBD1 | TRBJ2-7 | many
CASGLGGSYGYTF | TGTGCCAGTGGCTTGGGGGGCTCCTATGGCTACACCTTC | TRBV7-2 | NA | TRBJ1-2 | NA